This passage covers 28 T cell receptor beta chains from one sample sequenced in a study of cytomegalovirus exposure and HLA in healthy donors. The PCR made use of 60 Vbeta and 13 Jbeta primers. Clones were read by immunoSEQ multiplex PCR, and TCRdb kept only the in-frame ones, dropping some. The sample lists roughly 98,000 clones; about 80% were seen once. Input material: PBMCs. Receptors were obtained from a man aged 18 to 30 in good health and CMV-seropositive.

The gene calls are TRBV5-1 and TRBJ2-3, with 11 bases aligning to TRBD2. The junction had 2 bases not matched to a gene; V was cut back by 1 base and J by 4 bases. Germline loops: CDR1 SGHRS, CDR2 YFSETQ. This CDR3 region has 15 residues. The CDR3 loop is CASSLTSGGADTQYF. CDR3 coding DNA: TGCGCCAGCAGCTTGACTAGCGGGGGTGCAGATACGCAGTATTTT.

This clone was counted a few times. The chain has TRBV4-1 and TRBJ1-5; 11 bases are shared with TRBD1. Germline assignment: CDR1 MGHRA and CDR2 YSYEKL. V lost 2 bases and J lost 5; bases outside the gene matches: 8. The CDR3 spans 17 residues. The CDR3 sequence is CASSQPLDRGRDQPQHF. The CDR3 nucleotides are TGCGCCAGCAGCCAACCCCTGGACAGGGGGCGAGATCAGCCCCAGCATTTT.

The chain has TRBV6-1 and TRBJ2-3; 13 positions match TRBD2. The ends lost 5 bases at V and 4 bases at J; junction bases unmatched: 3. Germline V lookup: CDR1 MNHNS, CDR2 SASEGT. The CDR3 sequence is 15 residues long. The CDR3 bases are TGTGCCAGCAGTCTGGGACTAGCGGGGTCAGATACGCAGTATTTT. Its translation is CASSLGLAGSDTQYF.

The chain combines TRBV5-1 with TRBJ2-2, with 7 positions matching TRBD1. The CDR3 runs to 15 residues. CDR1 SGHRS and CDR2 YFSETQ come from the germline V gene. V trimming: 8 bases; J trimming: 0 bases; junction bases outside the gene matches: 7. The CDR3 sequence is CASYIRGSNTGELFF. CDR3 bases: TGCGCCAGTTATATCAGGGGGTCGAACACCGGGGAGCTGTTTTTT. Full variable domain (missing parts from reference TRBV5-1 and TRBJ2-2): KAGVTQTPRYLIKTRGQQVTLSCSPISGHRSVSWYQQTPGQGLQFLFEYFSETQRNKGNFPGRFSGRQFSNSRSEMNVSTLELGDSALYLCASYIRGSNTGELFFGEGSRLTVL.

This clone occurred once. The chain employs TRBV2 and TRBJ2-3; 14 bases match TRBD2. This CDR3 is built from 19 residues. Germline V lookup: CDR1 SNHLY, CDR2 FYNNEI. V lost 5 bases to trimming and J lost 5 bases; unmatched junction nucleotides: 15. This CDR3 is CASSRLAGGTYSPIDTQYF. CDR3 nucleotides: TGTGCCAGCAGTAGACTAGCGGGGGGGACATATTCCCCAATAGATACGCAGTATTTT.

CDR3 coding DNA: TGTGCCAGCAGTTACTACAGGGGGAAAGAGACCCAGTACTTC. It yields the protein CASSYYRGKETQYF. The chain carries TRBV6-5 and TRBJ2-5; TRBD1 aligns across 8 bases. The J segment lost 3 bases and the V segment lost 1 base, leaving 1 base of the junction unmatched. CDR1 and CDR2 (germline): MNHEY, SVGAGI. This CDR3 spans 14 amino acids.

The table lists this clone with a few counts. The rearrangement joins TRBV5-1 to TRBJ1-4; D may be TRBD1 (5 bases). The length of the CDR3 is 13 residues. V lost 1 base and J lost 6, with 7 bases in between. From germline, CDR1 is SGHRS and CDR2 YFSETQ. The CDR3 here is CASSLSRDEKLFF. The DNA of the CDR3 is TGCGCCAGCAGCTTGTCCAGGGATGAAAAACTGTTTTTT.

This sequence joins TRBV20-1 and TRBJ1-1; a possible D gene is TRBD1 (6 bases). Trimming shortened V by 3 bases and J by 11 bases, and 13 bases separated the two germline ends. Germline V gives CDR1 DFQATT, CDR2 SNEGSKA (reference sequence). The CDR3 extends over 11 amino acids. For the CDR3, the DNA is TGCAGTGCTAGTCGGACAGTGGGTGCTTTCTTT. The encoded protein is CSASRTVGAFF.

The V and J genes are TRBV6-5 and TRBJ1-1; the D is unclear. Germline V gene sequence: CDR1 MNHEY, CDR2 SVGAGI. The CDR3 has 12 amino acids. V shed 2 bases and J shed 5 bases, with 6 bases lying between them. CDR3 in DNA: TGTGCCAGCAGTTACGGCCAGACTGAAGCTTTCTTT. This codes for CASSYGQTEAFF.

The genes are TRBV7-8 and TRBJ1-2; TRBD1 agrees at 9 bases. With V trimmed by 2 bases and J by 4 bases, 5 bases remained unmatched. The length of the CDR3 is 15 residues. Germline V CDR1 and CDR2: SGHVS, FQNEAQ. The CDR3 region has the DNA TGTGCCAGCAGCTTAAAGGCGGACAGGGGCTATGGCTACACCTTC. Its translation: CASSLKADRGYGYTF.

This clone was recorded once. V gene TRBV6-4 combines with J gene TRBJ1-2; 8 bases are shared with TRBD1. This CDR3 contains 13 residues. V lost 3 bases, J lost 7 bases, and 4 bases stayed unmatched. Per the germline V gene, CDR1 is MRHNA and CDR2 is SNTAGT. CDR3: CASSEQGAGGYTF. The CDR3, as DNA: TGTGCCAGCAGTGAGCAGGGGGCAGGTGGCTACACCTTC.

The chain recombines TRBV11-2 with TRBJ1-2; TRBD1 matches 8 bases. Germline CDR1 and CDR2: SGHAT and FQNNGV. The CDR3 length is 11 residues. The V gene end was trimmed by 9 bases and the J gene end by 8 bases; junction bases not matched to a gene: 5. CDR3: CASGQGEGYTF. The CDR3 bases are TGTGCCAGTGGACAGGGTGAAGGCTACACCTTC.

The CDR3 sequence is CASSERGGAGTDTQYF. The DNA of the CDR3 is TGTGCCAGCAGCGAAAGGGGAGGGGCGGGCACAGATACGCAGTATTTT. The V call is TRBV7-6, the J call TRBJ2-3; 7 nucleotides agree with TRBD2. The CDR3 loop spans 16 amino acids. Losses at the gene ends were 5 bases for V and 1 base for J; bases not matched to a gene: 9. Per the germline V gene, CDR1 is SGHVS and CDR2 is FNYEAQ. Combining the CDR3 with reference TRBV7-6 and TRBJ2-3 gives the whole variable domain GAGVSQSPRYKVTKRGQDVALRCDPISGHVSLYWYRQALGQGPEFLTYFNYEAQQDKSGLPNDRFSAERPEGSISTLTIQRTEQRDSAMYRCASSERGGAGTDTQYFGPGTRLTVL.

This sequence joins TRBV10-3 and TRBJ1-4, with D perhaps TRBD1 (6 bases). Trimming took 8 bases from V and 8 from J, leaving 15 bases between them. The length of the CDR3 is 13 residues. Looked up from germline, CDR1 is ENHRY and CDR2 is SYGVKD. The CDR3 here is CAISDSRGEKLFF. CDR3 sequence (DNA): TGTGCCATCTCGGACTCCAGGGGCGAAAAACTGTTTTTT.

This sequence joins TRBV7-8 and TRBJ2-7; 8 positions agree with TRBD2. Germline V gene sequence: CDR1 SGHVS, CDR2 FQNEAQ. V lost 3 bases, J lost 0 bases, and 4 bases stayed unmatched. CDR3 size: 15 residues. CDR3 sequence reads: CASSFGSGGSYEQYF. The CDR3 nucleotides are TGTGCCAGCAGCTTTGGCAGCGGGGGCTCCTACGAGCAGTACTTC. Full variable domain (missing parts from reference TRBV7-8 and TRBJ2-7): GAGVSQSPRYKVAKRGQDVALRCDPISGHVSLFWYQQALGQGPEFLTYFQNEAQLDKSGLPSDRFFAERPEGSVSTLKIQRTQQEDSAVYLCASSFGSGGSYEQYFGPGTRLTVT.

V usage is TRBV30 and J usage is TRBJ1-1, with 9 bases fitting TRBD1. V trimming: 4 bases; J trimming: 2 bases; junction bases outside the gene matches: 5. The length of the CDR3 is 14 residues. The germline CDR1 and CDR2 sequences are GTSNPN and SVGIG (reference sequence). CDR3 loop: CAWKSTGGNTEAFF. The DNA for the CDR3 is TGTGCCTGGAAATCAACAGGGGGCAACACTGAAGCTTTCTTT.

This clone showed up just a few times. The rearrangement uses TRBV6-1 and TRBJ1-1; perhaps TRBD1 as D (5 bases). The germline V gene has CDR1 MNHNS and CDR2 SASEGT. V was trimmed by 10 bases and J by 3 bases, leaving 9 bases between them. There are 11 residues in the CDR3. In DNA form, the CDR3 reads TGTGCCACCAAGGGGCACACTGAAGCTTTCTTT. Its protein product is CATKGHTEAFF.

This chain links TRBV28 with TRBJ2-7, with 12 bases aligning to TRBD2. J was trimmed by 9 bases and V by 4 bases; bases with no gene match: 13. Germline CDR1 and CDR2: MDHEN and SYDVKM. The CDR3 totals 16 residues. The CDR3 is CASSSLPPSGGDGQYF. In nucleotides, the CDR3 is TGTGCCAGCAGTTCCCTACCCCCTAGCGGGGGGGACGGGCAGTACTTC. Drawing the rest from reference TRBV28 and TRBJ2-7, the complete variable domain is DVKVTQSSRYLVKRTGEKVFLECVQDMDHENMFWYRQDPGLGLRLIYFSYDVKMKEKGDIPEGYSVSREKKERFSLILESASTNQTSMYLCASSSLPPSGGDGQYFGPGTRLTVT.

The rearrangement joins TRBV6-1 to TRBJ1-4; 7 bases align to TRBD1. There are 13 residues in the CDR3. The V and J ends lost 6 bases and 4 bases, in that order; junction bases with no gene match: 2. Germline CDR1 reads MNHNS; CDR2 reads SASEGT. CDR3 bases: TGTGCCAGCAGAGGGACAGTTAATGAAAAACTGTTTTTT. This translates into CASRGTVNEKLFF.

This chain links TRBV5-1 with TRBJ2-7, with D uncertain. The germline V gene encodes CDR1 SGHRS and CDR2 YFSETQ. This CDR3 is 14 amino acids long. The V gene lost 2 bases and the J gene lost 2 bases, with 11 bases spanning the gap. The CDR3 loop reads CASSLWAGAYEQYF. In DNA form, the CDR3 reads TGCGCCAGCAGCTTATGGGCAGGTGCCTACGAGCAGTACTTC.

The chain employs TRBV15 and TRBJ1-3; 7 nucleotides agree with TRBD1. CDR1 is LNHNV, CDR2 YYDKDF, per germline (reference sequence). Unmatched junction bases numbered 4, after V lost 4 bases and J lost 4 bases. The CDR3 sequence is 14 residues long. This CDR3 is CATSTRTGGNTIYF. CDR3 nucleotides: TGTGCCACCAGCACTCGGACAGGAGGAAACACCATATATTTT.

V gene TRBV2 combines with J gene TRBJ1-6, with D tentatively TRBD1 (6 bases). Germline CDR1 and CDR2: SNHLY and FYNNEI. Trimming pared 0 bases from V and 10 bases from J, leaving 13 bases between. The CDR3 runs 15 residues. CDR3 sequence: CASSEAAAGTSPLHF. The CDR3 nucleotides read TGTGCCAGCAGTGAAGCTGCGGCAGGGACATCACCCCTCCACTTT.

The CDR3 sequence is CASSLPGTGVSGELFF. DNA for the CDR3: TGTGCCAGCAGCTTACCCGGGACAGGGGTATCGGGGGAGCTGTTTTTT. The chain recombines TRBV13 with TRBJ2-2, with 10 positions matching TRBD1. Germline V gene data show CDR1 as PRHDT and CDR2 as FYEKMQ (reference sequence). CDR3 size: 16 residues. V dropped 2 bases and J dropped 8; count of bases not matched to a gene: 8.

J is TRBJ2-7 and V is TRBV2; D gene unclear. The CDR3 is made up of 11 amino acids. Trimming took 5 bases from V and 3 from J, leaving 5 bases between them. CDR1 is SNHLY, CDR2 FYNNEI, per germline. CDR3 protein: CASSPLYEQYF. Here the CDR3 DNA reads TGTGCCAGCAGTCCCCTCTACGAGCAGTACTTC.

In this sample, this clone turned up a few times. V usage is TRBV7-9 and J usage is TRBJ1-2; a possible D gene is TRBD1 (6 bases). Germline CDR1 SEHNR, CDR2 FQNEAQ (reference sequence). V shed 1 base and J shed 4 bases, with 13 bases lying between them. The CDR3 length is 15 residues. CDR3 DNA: TGTGCCAGCAGCTTAGTGACAGGAGGAGTCTATGGCTACACCTTC. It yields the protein CASSLVTGGVYGYTF.

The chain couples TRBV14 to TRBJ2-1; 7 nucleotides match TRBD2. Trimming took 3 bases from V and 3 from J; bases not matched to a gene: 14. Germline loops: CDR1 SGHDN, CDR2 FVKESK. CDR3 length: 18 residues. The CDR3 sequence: CASSHPLKRDGSYNEQFF. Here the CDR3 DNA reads TGTGCCAGCAGCCACCCCCTCAAGCGGGACGGGAGCTACAATGAGCAGTTCTTC.

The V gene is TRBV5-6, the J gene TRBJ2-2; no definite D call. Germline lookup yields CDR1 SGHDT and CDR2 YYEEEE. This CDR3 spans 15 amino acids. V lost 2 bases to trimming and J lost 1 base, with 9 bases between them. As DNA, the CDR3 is TGTGCCAGCAGCTTCTTTCCGTTGAACACCGGGGAGCTGTTTTTT. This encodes CASSFFPLNTGELFF.

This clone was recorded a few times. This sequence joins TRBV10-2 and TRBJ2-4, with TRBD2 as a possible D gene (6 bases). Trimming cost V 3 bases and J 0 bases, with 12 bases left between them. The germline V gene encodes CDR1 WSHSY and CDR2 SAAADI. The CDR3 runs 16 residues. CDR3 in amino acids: CASSDPGGLAKNIQYF. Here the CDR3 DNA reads TGCGCCAGCAGTGACCCCGGGGGTCTAGCCAAAAACATTCAGTACTTC.